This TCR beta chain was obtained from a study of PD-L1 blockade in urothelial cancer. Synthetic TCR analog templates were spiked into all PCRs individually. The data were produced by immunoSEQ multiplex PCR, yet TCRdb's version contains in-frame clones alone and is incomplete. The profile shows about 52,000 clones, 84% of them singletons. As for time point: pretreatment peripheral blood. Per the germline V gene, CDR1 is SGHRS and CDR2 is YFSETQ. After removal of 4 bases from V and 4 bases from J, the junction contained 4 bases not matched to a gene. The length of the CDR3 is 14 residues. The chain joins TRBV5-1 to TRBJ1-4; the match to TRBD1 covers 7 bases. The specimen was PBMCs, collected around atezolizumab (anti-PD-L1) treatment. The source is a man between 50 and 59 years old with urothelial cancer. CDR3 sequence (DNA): TGCGCCAGCAGCCCGGGACAGAATAATGAAAAACTGTTTTTT. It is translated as CASSPGQNNEKLFF.